This is a list of T cell receptor beta chains from one sample in a study of blood T cells in healthy people across ages. TCRdb ran MiXCR on the 5' RACE reads and lists one entry per CDR3 protein. The data contain around 1.1 million distinct CDR3 sequences, 35% to 40% of them singletons. Sequencing used blood. Every receptor here comes from a man between 18 and 29 years old in good health. CDR3s include the opening cysteine and the closing phenylalanine or tryptophan. A D gene is named only where the DNA matches it firmly. The size of a clone is reported for some rows only, either as once, few or many, or as a class for expanded clones.

CDR3 length: 17; V gene: TRBV4-3; D gene: TRBD2; J gene: TRBJ2-3; clone size: -; CDR3 protein: CASSQDGAGGLTDTQYF; CDR3 DNA: TGCGCCAGCAGCCAAGATGGCGCGGGGGGCCTCACAGATACGCAGTATTTT
CDR3 length: 17; V gene: TRBV20-1; D gene: -; J gene: TRBJ1-6; clone size: few; CDR3 protein: CSARGPRQAAYNSPLHF; CDR3 DNA: TGCAGTGCTAGAGGCCCCCGACAGGCCGCCTATAATTCACCCCTCCACTTT
CDR3 length: 15; V gene: TRBV5-1; D gene: TRBD2; J gene: TRBJ2-5; clone size: -; CDR3 protein: CASSLEAGGQETRYF; CDR3 DNA: TGCGCCAGCAGCCTCGAAGCGGGGGGGCAAGAGACCCGGTACTTC
CDR3 length: 15; V gene: TRBV9; D gene: -; J gene: TRBJ2-1; clone size: -; CDR3 protein: CASTPWGRFQETQFF; CDR3 DNA: TGTGCCAGCACCCCGTGGGGGAGGTTCCAAGAGACCCAGTTCTTC
CDR3 length: 15; V gene: TRBV7-2; D gene: -; J gene: TRBJ1-1; clone size: few; CDR3 protein: CASSLEAGQFTEAFF; CDR3 DNA: TGTGCCAGCAGCTTAGAGGCAGGGCAATTCACTGAAGCTTTCTTT
CDR3 length: 13; V gene: TRBV27; D gene: TRBD1; J gene: TRBJ2-1; clone size: few; CDR3 protein: CASRGQVNNEQFF; CDR3 DNA: TGTGCCAGCAGAGGACAGGTAAACAATGAGCAGTTCTTC
CDR3 length: 13; V gene: TRBV4-2; D gene: -; J gene: TRBJ2-3; clone size: -; CDR3 protein: CASSQSRADTQYF; CDR3 DNA: TGTGCCAGCAGCCAAAGTAGGGCGGATACGCAGTATTTT
CDR3 length: 12; V gene: TRBV20-1; D gene: -; J gene: TRBJ1-1; clone size: -; CDR3 protein: CSGRQRGTEAFF; CDR3 DNA: TGCAGTGGTCGACAGCGGGGGACTGAAGCTTTCTTT
CDR3 length: 13; V gene: TRBV6-5; D gene: -; J gene: TRBJ1-3; clone size: few; CDR3 protein: CASSYSTLNTIYF; CDR3 DNA: TGTGCCAGCAGTTACTCAACACTAAACACCATATATTTT
CDR3 length: 13; V gene: TRBV20-1; D gene: -; J gene: TRBJ2-5; clone size: -; CDR3 protein: CSAAVSRQETQYF; CDR3 DNA: TGCAGTGCCGCCGTTTCTAGGCAAGAGACCCAGTACTTC
CDR3 length: 14; V gene: TRBV3-1; D gene: -; J gene: TRBJ2-1; clone size: few; CDR3 protein: CASSQVRTANEQFF; CDR3 DNA: TGTGCCAGCAGCCAAGTTAGGACAGCCAATGAGCAGTTCTTC
CDR3 length: 16; V gene: TRBV12-3/TRBV12-4; D gene: TRBD1; J gene: TRBJ2-2; clone size: -; CDR3 protein: CASSPGQKTNTGELFF; CDR3 DNA: TGTGCCAGCAGTCCGGGACAGAAAACGAACACCGGGGAGCTGTTTTTT
CDR3 length: 15; V gene: TRBV2; D gene: -; J gene: TRBJ1-2; clone size: -; CDR3 protein: CASSEVTREPNGYTF; CDR3 DNA: TGTGCCAGCAGTGAAGTGACAAGAGAACCAAATGGCTACACCTTC
CDR3 length: 17; V gene: TRBV3-1; D gene: -; J gene: TRBJ1-5; clone size: -; CDR3 protein: CASSQGQPLYSNQPQHF; CDR3 DNA: TGTGCCAGCAGCCAAGGGCAGCCACTCTATAGCAATCAGCCCCAGCATTTT
CDR3 length: 18; V gene: TRBV7-9; D gene: -; J gene: TRBJ1-4; clone size: -; CDR3 protein: CASSLAQTGWATNEKLFF; CDR3 DNA: TGTGCCAGCAGCTTAGCGCAAACGGGGTGGGCAACTAATGAAAAACTGTTTTTT
CDR3 length: 14; V gene: TRBV11-2; D gene: -; J gene: TRBJ2-3; clone size: once; CDR3 protein: CASSTRPGTDTQYF; CDR3 DNA: TGTGCCAGCAGTACGAGACCCGGAACAGATACGCAGTATTTT